This T cell receptor (beta chain) was sequenced during a study of blood T cell repertoires in COVID-19. Overall study context: COVID-19 samples from acute and convalescent phases originated in the United States, Italy and Spain. The cDNA or gDNA used as material had been derived from T cells, B-cell-depleted T cells, or PBMCs.

This CDR3 is built from 17 residues. V lost 3 bases, J lost 2 bases, and 17 bases lay in between. Germline V lookup: CDR1 KGHSH, CDR2 LQKENI. In the source study's methods: Amplification with reference gene primers provided the estimates of nucleated cell counts. Measured with immunoSEQ multiplex PCR; TCRdb has only the in-frame clones, and not every one. The V and J calls and clone size come from that table; D and trimming were worked out from the DNA. The sample shows about 240,000 clones, approximately 80% of them seen only once. The receptor's source is a woman between 18 and 30 years old with acute or convalescent COVID-19. J is TRBJ2-1 and V is TRBV18; possible D gene TRBD2, 6 bases. The sequencing input was peripheral blood. CDR3 protein: CASSPLNPAGAYNEQFF. CDR3 bases: TGTGCCAGCTCACCGCTTAATCCAGCGGGTGCCTACAATGAGCAGTTCTTC.